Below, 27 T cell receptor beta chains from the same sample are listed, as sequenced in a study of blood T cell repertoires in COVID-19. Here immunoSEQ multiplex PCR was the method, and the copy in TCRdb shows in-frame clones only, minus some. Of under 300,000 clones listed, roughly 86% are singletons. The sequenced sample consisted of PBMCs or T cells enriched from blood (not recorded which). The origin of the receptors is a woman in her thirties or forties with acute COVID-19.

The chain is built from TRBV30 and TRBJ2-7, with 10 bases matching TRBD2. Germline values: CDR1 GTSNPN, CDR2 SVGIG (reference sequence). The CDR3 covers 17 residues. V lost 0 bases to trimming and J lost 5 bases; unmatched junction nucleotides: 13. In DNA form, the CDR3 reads TGTGCCTGGAGTGTACTTCTCCCTAGCGGGAGCTGGGACGAGCAGTACTTC. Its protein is CAWSVLLPSGSWDEQYF.

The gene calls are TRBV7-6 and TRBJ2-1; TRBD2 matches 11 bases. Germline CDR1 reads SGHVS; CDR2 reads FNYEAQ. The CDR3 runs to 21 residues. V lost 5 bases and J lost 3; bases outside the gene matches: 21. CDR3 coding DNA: TGTGCCAGCAGCCCATTTATCGGACAGGTGCAAACTAGCGGGAGCTACAATGAGCAGTTCTTC. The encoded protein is CASSPFIGQVQTSGSYNEQFF.

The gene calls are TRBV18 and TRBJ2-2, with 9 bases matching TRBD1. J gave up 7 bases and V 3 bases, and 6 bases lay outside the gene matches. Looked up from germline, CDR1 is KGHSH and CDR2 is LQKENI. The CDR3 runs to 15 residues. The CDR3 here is CASSPGQGRSGELFF. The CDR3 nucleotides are TGTGCCAGCTCACCGGGACAGGGAAGAAGCGGGGAGCTGTTTTTT.

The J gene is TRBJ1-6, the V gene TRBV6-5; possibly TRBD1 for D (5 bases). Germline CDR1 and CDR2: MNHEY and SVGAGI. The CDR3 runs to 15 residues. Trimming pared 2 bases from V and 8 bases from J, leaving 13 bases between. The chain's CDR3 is CASSYNPPGYSPLHF. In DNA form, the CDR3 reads TGTGCCAGCAGTTACAATCCCCCAGGGTATTCACCCCTCCACTTT.

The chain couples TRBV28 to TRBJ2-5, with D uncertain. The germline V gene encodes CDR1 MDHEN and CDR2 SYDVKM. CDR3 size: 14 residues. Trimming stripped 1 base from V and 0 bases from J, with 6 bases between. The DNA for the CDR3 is TGTGCCAGCAGTTTATCTCACAACCAAGAGACCCAGTACTTC. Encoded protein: CASSLSHNQETQYF.

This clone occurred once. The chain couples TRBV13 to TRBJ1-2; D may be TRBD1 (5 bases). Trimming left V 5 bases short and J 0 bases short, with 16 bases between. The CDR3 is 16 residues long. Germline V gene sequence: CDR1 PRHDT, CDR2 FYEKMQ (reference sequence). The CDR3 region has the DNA TGTGCCAGCAGCCTGGGACTACCAGGGACTAACTATGGCTACACCTTC. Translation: CASSLGLPGTNYGYTF.

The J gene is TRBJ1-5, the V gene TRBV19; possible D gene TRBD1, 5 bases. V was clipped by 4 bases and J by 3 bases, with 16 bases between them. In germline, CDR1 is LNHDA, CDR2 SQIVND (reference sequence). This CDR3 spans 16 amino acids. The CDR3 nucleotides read TGTGCCAGTAGTAGCGAGACAGCAAGAACCAATCAGCCCCAGCATTTT. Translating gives CASSSETARTNQPQHF.

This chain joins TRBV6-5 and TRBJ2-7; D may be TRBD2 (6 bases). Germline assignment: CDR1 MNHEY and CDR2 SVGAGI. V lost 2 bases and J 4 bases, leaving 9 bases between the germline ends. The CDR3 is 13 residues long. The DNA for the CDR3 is TGTGCCAGCAGTTACGCCGCGGGATACGAGCAGTACTTC. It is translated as CASSYAAGYEQYF.

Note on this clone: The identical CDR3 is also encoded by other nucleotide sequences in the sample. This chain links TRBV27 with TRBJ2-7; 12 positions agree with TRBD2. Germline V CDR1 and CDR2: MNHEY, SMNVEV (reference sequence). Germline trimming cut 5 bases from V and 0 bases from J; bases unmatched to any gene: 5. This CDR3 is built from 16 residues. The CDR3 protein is CASSPLAGGLSYEQYF. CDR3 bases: TGTGCCAGCAGTCCACTAGCGGGAGGCCTCTCCTACGAGCAGTACTTC.

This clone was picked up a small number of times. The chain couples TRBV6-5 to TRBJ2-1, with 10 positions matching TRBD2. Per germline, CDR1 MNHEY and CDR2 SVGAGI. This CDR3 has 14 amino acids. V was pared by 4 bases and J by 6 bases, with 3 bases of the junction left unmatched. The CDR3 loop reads CASSSRTSGNEQFF. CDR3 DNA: TGTGCCAGCAGTTCCCGGACTAGCGGCAATGAGCAGTTCTTC.

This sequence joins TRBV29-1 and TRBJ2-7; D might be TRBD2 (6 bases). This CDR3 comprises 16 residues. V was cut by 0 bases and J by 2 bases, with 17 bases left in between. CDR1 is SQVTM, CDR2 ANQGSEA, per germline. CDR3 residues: CSVEDGGMWETYEQYF. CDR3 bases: TGCAGCGTTGAAGATGGAGGGATGTGGGAAACCTACGAGCAGTACTTC.

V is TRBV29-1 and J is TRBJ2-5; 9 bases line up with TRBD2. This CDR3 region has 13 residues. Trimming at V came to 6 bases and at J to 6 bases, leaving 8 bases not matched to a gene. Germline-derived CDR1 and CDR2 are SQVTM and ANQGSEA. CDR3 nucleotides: TGCAGCGTCACTGGGCCTAGCGGGAAGACCCAGTACTTC. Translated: CSVTGPSGKTQYF. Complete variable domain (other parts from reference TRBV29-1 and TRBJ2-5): SAVISQKPSRDICQRGTSLTIQCQVDSQVTMMFWYRQQPGQSLTLIATANQGSEATYESGFVIDKFPISRPNLTFSTLTVSNMSPEDSSIYLCSVTGPSGKTQYFGPGTRLLVL.

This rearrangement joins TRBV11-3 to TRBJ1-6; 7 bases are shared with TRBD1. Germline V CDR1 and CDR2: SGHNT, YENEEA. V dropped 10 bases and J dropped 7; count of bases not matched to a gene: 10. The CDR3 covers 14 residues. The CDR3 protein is CATRLRDRNSPLHF. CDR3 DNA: TGTGCCACCCGACTCCGGGACAGAAATTCACCCCTCCACTTT. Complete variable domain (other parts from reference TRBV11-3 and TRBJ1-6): EAGVVQSPRYKIIEKKQPVAFWCNPISGHNTLYWYLQNLGQGPELLIRYENEEAVDDSQLPKDRFSAERLKGVDSTLKIQPAELGDSAVYLCATRLRDRNSPLHFGNGTRLTVT.

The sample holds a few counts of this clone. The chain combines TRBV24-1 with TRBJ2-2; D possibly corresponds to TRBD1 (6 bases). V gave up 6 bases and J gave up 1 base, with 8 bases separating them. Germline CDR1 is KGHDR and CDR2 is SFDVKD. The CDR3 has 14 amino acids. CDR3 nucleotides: TGTGCCACCAGTCCACAGGGGAACACCGGGGAGCTGTTTTTT. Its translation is CATSPQGNTGELFF.

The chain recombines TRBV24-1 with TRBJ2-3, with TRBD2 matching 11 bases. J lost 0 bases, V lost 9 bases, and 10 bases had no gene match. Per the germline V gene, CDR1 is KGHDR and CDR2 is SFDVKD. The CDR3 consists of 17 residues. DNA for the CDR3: TGTGCCACCGGTATGCCTAGCGGGAGGTCGAGCACAGATACGCAGTATTTT. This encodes CATGMPSGRSSTDTQYF.

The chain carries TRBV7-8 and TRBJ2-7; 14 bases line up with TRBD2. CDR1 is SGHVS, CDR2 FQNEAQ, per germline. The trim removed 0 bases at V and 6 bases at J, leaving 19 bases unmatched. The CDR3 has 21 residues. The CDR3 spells CASSLAKGTSGREGPGGEQYF. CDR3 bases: TGTGCCAGCAGCTTAGCGAAAGGGACTAGCGGGAGAGAGGGCCCCGGGGGCGAGCAGTACTTC.

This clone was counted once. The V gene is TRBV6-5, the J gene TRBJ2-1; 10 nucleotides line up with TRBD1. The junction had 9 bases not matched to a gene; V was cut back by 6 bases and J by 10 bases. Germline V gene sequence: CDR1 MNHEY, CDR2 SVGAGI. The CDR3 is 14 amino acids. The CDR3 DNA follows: TGTGCCAGCAGGCAGGGACAGGGGATTTTAGAGCAGTTCTTC. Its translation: CASRQGQGILEQFF.

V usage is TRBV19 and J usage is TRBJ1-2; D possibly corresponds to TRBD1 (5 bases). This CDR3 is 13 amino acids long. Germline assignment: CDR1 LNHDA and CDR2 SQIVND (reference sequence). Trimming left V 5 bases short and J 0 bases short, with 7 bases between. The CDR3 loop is CASSSTANYGYTF. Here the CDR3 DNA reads TGTGCCAGTAGTTCGACAGCTAACTATGGCTACACCTTC.

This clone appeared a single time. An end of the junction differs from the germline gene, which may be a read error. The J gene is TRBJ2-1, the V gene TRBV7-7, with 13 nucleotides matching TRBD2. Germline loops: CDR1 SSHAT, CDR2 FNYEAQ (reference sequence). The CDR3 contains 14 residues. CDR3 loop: CASSIEGLAGEQFF. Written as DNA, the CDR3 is TGTGCTAGCAGTATAGAGGGACTAGCGGGGGAGCAGTTCTTC.

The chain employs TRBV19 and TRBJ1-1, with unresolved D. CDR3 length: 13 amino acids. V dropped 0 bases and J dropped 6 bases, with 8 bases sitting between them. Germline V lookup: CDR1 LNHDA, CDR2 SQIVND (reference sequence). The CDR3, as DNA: TGTGCCAGTAGTATAGATACTTCTGCTGAAGCTTTCTTT. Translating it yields CASSIDTSAEAFF. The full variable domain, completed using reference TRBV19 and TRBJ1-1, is DGGITQSPKYLFRKEGQNVTLSCEQNLNHDAMYWYRQDPGQGLRLIYYSQIVNDFQKGDIAEGYSVSREKKESFPLTVTSAQKNPTAFYLCASSIDTSAEAFFGQGTRLTVV.

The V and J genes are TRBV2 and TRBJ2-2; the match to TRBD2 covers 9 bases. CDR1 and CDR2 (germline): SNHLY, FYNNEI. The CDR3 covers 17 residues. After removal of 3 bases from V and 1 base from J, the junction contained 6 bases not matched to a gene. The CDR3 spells CASSDSTSGQNTGELFF. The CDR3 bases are TGTGCCAGCAGTGACTCGACTAGCGGACAGAACACCGGGGAGCTGTTTTTT.

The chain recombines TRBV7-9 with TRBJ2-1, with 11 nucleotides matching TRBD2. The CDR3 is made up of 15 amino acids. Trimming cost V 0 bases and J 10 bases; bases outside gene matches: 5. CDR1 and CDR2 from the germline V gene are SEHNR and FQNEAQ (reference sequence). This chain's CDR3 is CASSLATSGALEQFF. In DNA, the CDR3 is TGTGCCAGCAGCTTAGCGACTAGCGGGGCCCTGGAGCAGTTCTTC.

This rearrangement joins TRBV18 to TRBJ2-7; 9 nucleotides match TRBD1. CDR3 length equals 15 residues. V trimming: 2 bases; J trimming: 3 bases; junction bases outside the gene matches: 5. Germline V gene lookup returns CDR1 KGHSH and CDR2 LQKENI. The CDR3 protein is CASSPSGTGSYEQYF. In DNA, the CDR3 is TGTGCCAGCTCACCATCCGGGACAGGGAGCTACGAGCAGTACTTC.

The CDR3 DNA is TGCGCCAGCAGCCCTAGGGGGCCAGAGGACACTGAAGCTTTCTTT. The encoded protein is CASSPRGPEDTEAFF. The chain recombines TRBV23-1 with TRBJ1-1; TRBD1 aligns across 7 bases. TRBV23-1 belongs to the ORF category, with a function that is uncertain. Losses at the gene ends were 6 bases for V and 3 bases for J; bases not matched to a gene: 10. CDR3 length: 15 residues.

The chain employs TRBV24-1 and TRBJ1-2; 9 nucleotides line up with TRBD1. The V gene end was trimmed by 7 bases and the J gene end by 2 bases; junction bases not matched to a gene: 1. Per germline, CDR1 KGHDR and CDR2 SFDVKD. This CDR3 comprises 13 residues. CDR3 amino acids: CATRGQGNYGYTF. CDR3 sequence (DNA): TGTGCCACCAGAGGACAGGGGAACTATGGCTACACCTTC.

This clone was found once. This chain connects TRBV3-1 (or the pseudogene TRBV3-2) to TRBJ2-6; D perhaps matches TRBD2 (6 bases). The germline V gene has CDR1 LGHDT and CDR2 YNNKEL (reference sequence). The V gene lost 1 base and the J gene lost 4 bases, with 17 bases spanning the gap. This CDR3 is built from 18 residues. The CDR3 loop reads CASSQVGGTLSGANVLTF. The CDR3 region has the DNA TGTGCCAGCAGCCAAGTTGGCGGGACTTTATCCGGGGCCAACGTCCTGACTTTC.

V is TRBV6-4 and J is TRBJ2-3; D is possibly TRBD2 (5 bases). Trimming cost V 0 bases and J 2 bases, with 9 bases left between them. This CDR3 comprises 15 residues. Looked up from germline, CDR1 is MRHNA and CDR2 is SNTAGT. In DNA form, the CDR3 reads TGTGCCAGCAGTGACTCTGGAGCGGTCACAGATACGCAGTATTTT. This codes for CASSDSGAVTDTQYF.